These 18 T cell receptor beta chains were sequenced from one sample in a study of blood T cell repertoires in COVID-19. The repertoire was sequenced with immunoSEQ multiplex PCR; TCRdb's copy has only in-frame clones and lacks some. The sample has about 180,000 clones; 70% to 85% are singletons. Specimen: peripheral blood. These receptors came from a human donor in a cohort sampled during active COVID-19.

This chain connects TRBV13 to TRBJ1-5, with D tentatively TRBD1 (6 bases). CDR1 and CDR2 from the germline V gene are PRHDT and FYEKMQ (reference sequence). This CDR3 has 14 residues. V lost 3 bases and J lost 8, with 14 bases in between. CDR3 coding DNA: TGTGCCAGCAGCTTGGGACACCCATTCGAGCCCCAGCATTTT. Amino acid sequence: CASSLGHPFEPQHF.

This chain connects TRBV6-1 to TRBJ2-5; TRBD2 agrees at 7 bases. This CDR3 comprises 16 residues. Per germline, CDR1 MNHNS and CDR2 SASEGT. The ends lost 1 base at V and 4 bases at J; junction bases unmatched: 9. CDR3 loop: CASSEVGSGRLETQYF. As DNA, the CDR3 is TGTGCCAGCAGTGAAGTAGGTAGCGGGCGGCTAGAGACCCAGTACTTC.

CDR3 DNA: TGTGCCAGCAGCCCCAGGGGGTCAGGGCCTGAAGCTTTCTTT. It is translated as CASSPRGSGPEAFF. The V gene is TRBV6-5, the J gene TRBJ1-1, with 7 bases that match TRBD1. CDR1 is MNHEY and CDR2 is SVGAGI in the germline V gene. With V trimmed by 6 bases and J by 6 bases, 10 bases remained unmatched. CDR3 length: 14 amino acids.

The rearrangement links TRBV6-5 to TRBJ2-2, with 7 bases identical to TRBD2. CDR1 is MNHEY, CDR2 SVGAGI, per germline. The CDR3 sequence is 14 residues long. Unmatched junction bases numbered 6, after V lost 7 bases and J lost 4 bases. The CDR3 loop reads CASTLGGGTGELFF. CDR3 DNA sequence: TGTGCCAGCACCTTGGGGGGGGGCACCGGGGAGCTGTTTTTT.

V gene TRBV15 combines with J gene TRBJ2-1; D perhaps matches TRBD2 (5 bases). The length of the CDR3 is 16 residues. The germline V gene encodes CDR1 LNHNV and CDR2 YYDKDF (reference sequence). V was pared by 0 bases and J by 3 bases, with 12 bases between. CDR3 sequence: CATSRDRRALYNEQFF. Here the CDR3 DNA reads TGTGCCACCAGCAGAGATCGGCGGGCCCTCTACAATGAGCAGTTCTTC.

The J gene is TRBJ1-2, the V gene TRBV3-1 (or the pseudogene TRBV3-2); D is perhaps TRBD1 (5 bases). This CDR3 contains 15 residues. Per germline, CDR1 LGHDT and CDR2 YNNKEL (reference sequence). Between the trimmed V and J ends, which lost 0 bases and 2 bases, there was a span of 10 bases. The CDR3 is CASSQEEGPNYGYTF. The DNA for the CDR3 is TGTGCCAGCAGCCAAGAGGAGGGACCGAACTATGGCTACACCTTC.

The chain is built from TRBV5-1 and TRBJ1-5, with D possibly TRBD1 on 5 matching bases. Trimming took off 4 bases at V and 3 bases at J, with 8 bases between the two ends. The CDR3 is 13 residues long. The germline gives CDR1 SGHRS, CDR2 YFSETQ. In DNA, the CDR3 is TGCGCCAGCAGCCCAGGGTTCAATCAGCCCCAGCATTTT. Amino acids: CASSPGFNQPQHF. Combining the CDR3 with reference TRBV5-1 and TRBJ1-5 gives the whole variable domain KAGVTQTPRYLIKTRGQQVTLSCSPISGHRSVSWYQQTPGQGLQFLFEYFSETQRNKGNFPGRFSGRQFSNSRSEMNVSTLELGDSALYLCASSPGFNQPQHFGDGTRLSIL.

This chain connects TRBV15 to TRBJ1-2, with unresolved D. The V gene's germline CDR1 is LNHNV and CDR2 YYDKDF (reference sequence). The CDR3 runs 15 residues. V was trimmed by 1 base and J by 6 bases, leaving 15 bases between them. The CDR3 bases are TGTGCCACCAGCAGAGTCCCAGCCCCTAGCCATGGCTACACCTTC. It specifies CATSRVPAPSHGYTF.

This rearrangement joins TRBV6-1 to TRBJ1-3, with D perhaps matching TRBD1 (5 bases). Trimming shortened V by 1 base and J by 7 bases, and 17 bases separated the two germline ends. This CDR3 region has 16 residues. Germline lookup yields CDR1 MNHNS and CDR2 SASEGT. The CDR3 DNA reads as TGTGCCAGCAGTGAAGAGGCGGCAGGGAAAGGGAACACCATATATTTT. Its translation is CASSEEAAGKGNTIYF.

The chain combines TRBV15 with TRBJ1-5, with TRBD1 matching over 9 bases. The V and J ends lost 3 bases and 7 bases, in that order; junction bases with no gene match: 7. Germline CDR1 LNHNV, CDR2 YYDKDF (reference sequence). The CDR3 has 15 residues. CDR3 protein: CATSRPGQGGQPQHF. The CDR3 nucleotides read TGTGCCACCAGCAGGCCGGGACAGGGCGGCCAGCCCCAGCATTTT.

J is TRBJ2-2 and V is TRBV2; no firm D call. Trimming removed 4 bases from V and 2 bases from J, with 5 bases in between. The germline V gene encodes CDR1 SNHLY and CDR2 FYNNEI. This CDR3 is built from 13 residues. The CDR3 is CASSVLNTGELFF. The CDR3 region has the DNA TGTGCCAGCAGTGTACTTAACACCGGGGAGCTGTTTTTT.

The V and J genes are TRBV3-1 (or the pseudogene TRBV3-2) and TRBJ1-1, with a tentative D call TRBD1 (5 bases). The V gene lost 3 bases and the J gene lost 3 bases, with 8 bases spanning the gap. Germline CDR1 reads LGHDT; CDR2 reads YNNKEL (reference sequence). The CDR3 runs to 13 residues. This chain's CDR3 is CASSQGRDTEAFF. DNA for the CDR3: TGTGCCAGCAGCCAGGGCAGGGACACTGAAGCTTTCTTT.

V and J are TRBV10-1 and TRBJ1-5, with 8 nucleotides matching TRBD1. The CDR3 runs to 14 residues. Trimming at V came to 6 bases and at J to 0 bases, leaving 1 base not matched to a gene. Germline-derived CDR1 and CDR2 are WNHNN and SYGVQD (reference sequence). The CDR3 loop is CASRQGDSNQPQHF. CDR3 nucleotides: TGCGCCAGCAGACAGGGGGATAGCAATCAGCCCCAGCATTTT.

The rearrangement links TRBV5-1 to TRBJ1-3; D may be TRBD1 (6 bases). V was cut by 0 bases and J by 0 bases, with 10 bases left in between. The CDR3 length is 16 residues. Per the germline V gene, CDR1 is SGHRS and CDR2 is YFSETQ. CDR3 sequence: CASSLGTASSGNTIYF. In DNA form, the CDR3 reads TGCGCCAGCAGCTTGGGGACAGCGAGCTCTGGAAACACCATATATTTT. The full variable domain, completed using reference TRBV5-1 and TRBJ1-3, is KAGVTQTPRYLIKTRGQQVTLSCSPISGHRSVSWYQQTPGQGLQFLFEYFSETQRNKGNFPGRFSGRQFSNSRSEMNVSTLELGDSALYLCASSLGTASSGNTIYFGEGSWLTVV.

This clone turned up a few times. The chain combines TRBV4-1 with TRBJ1-1; D gene unclear. The CDR3 has 14 residues. CDR1 is MGHRA, CDR2 YSYEKL, per germline. V was cut by 4 bases and J by 1 base, with 10 bases left in between. Here the CDR3 DNA reads TGCGCCAGCAGCCTTCCTCAGAAGAACACTGAAGCTTTCTTT. It is translated as CASSLPQKNTEAFF.

The chain joins TRBV3-1 (or the pseudogene TRBV3-2) to TRBJ2-7; D possibly corresponds to TRBD1 (5 bases). The CDR3 loop spans 15 amino acids. The V and J ends lost 4 bases and 2 bases respectively, with 15 bases between them. The germline gives CDR1 LGHDT, CDR2 YNNKEL (reference sequence). CDR3 nucleotides: TGTGCCAGCAGCCTAACGCAGACAGTACCCTACGAGCAGTACTTC. Its protein product is CASSLTQTVPYEQYF.

The J gene is TRBJ2-7, the V gene TRBV7-2, with 10 bases aligning to TRBD2. Germline CDR1 and CDR2: SGHTA and FQGNSA. The CDR3 has 14 residues. With V trimmed by 5 bases and J by 5 bases, 6 bases remained unmatched. DNA for the CDR3: TGTGCCAGCAGCGGGGGACTAGCGATCCACGAGCAGTACTTC. Translating it yields CASSGGLAIHEQYF.

This clone was seen only a few times. The chain combines TRBV7-8 with TRBJ1-1, with D unresolved. The CDR3 runs to 15 residues. CDR1 is SGHVS, CDR2 FQNEAQ, per germline. Trimming cost V 1 base and J 0 bases, with 9 bases left between them. The CDR3 loop is CASSLEADLNTEAFF. For the CDR3, the DNA is TGTGCCAGCAGCTTAGAGGCAGACTTGAACACTGAAGCTTTCTTT.